This T cell receptor beta chain was observed in a study of radiotherapy plus CTLA-4 blockade in lung cancer. Method: immunoSEQ multiplex PCR; TCRdb's copy keeps in-frame clones and lacks some. The table has about 60,000 clones, 72% seen once. With V trimmed by 0 bases and J by 1 base, 5 bases remained unmatched. This CDR3 contains 16 residues. Germline assignment: CDR1 LGHNA and CDR2 YSLEER. The origin of this receptor is a human donor with non-small cell lung cancer whose response to radiotherapy plus ipilimumab could not be evaluated. The chain links TRBV4-3 to TRBJ1-2; 7 bases fit TRBD1. The material sequenced was peripheral blood, taken from a patient treated with radiotherapy plus ipilimumab. The CDR3 loop reads CASSQEGQGVNYGYTF. The CDR3 DNA sequence: TGCGCCAGCAGCCAAGAAGGTCAGGGGGTTAACTATGGCTACACCTTC.